A single T cell receptor (beta chain) is shown here with its context. The record originates from a study of control samples from healthy donors and cancer patients. Clones were read by immunoSEQ multiplex PCR, and TCRdb kept only the in-frame ones, dropping some. The sample has roughly 370,000 clones, 80% to 95% seen once. Between the trimmed V and J ends, which lost 2 bases and 0 bases, there was a span of 11 bases. This CDR3 is built from 15 residues. The germline V gene encodes CDR1 MDHEN and CDR2 SYDVKM. The gene calls are TRBV28 and TRBJ2-7; D not resolved. The sequence derives from a middle-aged man with head and neck cancer. Specimen: PBMCs. CDR3 sequence (DNA): TGTGCCAGCAGTTTAGTTGGCGAGAGCTCCTACGAGCAGTACTTC. Translation gives CASSLVGESSYEQYF.